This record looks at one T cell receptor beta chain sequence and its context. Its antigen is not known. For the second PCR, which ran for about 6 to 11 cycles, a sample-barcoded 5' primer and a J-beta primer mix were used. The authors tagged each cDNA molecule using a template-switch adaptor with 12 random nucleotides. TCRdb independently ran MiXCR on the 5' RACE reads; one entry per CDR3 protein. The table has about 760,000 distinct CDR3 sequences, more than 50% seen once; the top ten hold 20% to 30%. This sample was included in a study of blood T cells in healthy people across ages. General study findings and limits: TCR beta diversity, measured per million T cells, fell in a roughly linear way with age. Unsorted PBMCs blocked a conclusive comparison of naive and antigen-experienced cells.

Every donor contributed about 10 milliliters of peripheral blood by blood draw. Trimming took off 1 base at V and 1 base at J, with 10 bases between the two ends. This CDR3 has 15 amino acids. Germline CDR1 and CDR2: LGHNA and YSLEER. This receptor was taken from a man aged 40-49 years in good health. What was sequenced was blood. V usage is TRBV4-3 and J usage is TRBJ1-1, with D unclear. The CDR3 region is CASSQGLGSNTEAFF. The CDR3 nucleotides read TGCGCCAGCAGCCAAGGCCTGGGATCGAACACTGAAGCTTTCTTT.